Following are 19 T cell receptor beta chains from one sample sequenced in a study of T cell changes during pregnancy in multiple sclerosis. Libraries were prepared by immunoSEQ multiplex PCR; TCRdb keeps only in-frame clonotypes and omits some of them. The repertoire consists of roughly 49,000 clones, with roughly 95% occurring once and the leading ten covering roughly 4.3%. Here the sequenced sample was CD8+ T cells from peripheral blood mononuclear cells, taken after pregnancy. The receptor set was obtained from a female donor with multiple sclerosis, enrolled in a pregnancy study.

The J gene is TRBJ1-2, the V gene TRBV10-3; 10 bases are a match to TRBD1. J lost 3 bases, V lost 10 bases, and 2 bases had no gene match. The germline gives CDR1 ENHRY, CDR2 SYGVKD. CDR3 length: 12 residues. CDR3 in amino acids: CATGTGDYGYTF. The CDR3 nucleotides are TGTGCCACCGGGACAGGGGACTATGGCTACACCTTC.

The chain combines TRBV7-9 with TRBJ2-7, with 8 bases matching TRBD2. Losses at the gene ends were 4 bases for V and 3 bases for J; bases not matched to a gene: 5. The CDR3 runs to 14 residues. Germline CDR1 SEHNR, CDR2 FQNEAQ (reference sequence). DNA for the CDR3: TGTGCCAGCAGCTCCGGACTAGCTCTCTACGAGCAGTACTTC. Its translation: CASSSGLALYEQYF.

This chain uses TRBV11-2 with TRBJ2-7, with 8 bases aligning to TRBD1. After removal of 5 bases from V and 3 bases from J, the junction contained 6 bases not matched to a gene. Per the germline V gene, CDR1 is SGHAT and CDR2 is FQNNGV. This CDR3 spans 14 amino acids. The CDR3 region is CASSGDRQLYEQYF. CDR3 DNA sequence: TGTGCCAGCAGCGGGGACAGGCAACTCTACGAGCAGTACTTC.

The chain uses TRBV7-3 and TRBJ2-1, with 11 bases lining up with TRBD2. CDR1 is SGHTA and CDR2 is FQGTGA in the germline V gene. The trim removed 1 base at V and 5 bases at J, leaving 10 bases unmatched. This CDR3 is built from 18 residues. The CDR3 nucleotides read TGTGCCAGCAGCTTAAAACTAGCGGGAGTGCTGCAGGACAATGAGCAGTTCTTC. Its protein is CASSLKLAGVLQDNEQFF.

In the case of this clone: Other DNA sequences in the sample encode the same CDR3. The chain links TRBV9 to TRBJ1-1; a weak D match, TRBD1 (6 bases). The CDR3 contains 14 residues. CDR1 and CDR2 from the germline V gene are SGDLS and YYNGEE. Deletions cut 3 bases from V and 2 bases from J, with 11 bases between. CDR3: CASSAQTGNTEAFF. CDR3 nucleotide sequence: TGTGCCAGCAGCGCGCAGACAGGAAACACTGAAGCTTTCTTT. Variable domain in full (rest from reference TRBV9 and TRBJ1-1): DSGVTQTPKHLITATGQRVTLRCSPRSGDLSVYWYQQSLDQGLQFLIQYYNGEERAKGNILERFSAQQFPDLHSELNLSSLELGDSALYFCASSAQTGNTEAFFGQGTRLTVV.

CDR3 amino acids: CASSNGRHYGYTF. The CDR3 bases are TGTGCCAGCAGTAACGGGAGACACTATGGCTACACCTTC. V and J are TRBV28 and TRBJ1-2; no clear D gene. Germline CDR1 reads MDHEN; CDR2 reads SYDVKM. V was clipped by 5 bases and J by 3 bases, with 10 bases between them. This CDR3 has 13 residues.

The chain carries TRBV28 and TRBJ2-1, with TRBD2 matching over 13 bases. The germline gives CDR1 MDHEN, CDR2 SYDVKM. This CDR3 has 15 residues. The V gene end was trimmed by 4 bases and the J gene end by 4 bases; junction bases not matched to a gene: 1. CDR3 sequence: CASSSGLAGYNEQFF. Here the CDR3 DNA reads TGTGCCAGCAGTTCGGGACTAGCGGGGTACAATGAGCAGTTCTTC.

The rearrangement links TRBV27 to TRBJ2-4, with 8 bases aligning to TRBD2. The CDR3 spans 17 residues. With V trimmed by 2 bases and J by 7 bases, 13 bases remained unmatched. Germline CDR1 reads MNHEY; CDR2 reads SMNVEV (reference sequence). CDR3 DNA: TGTGCCAGCAGTTTAGATGCCCCGTACGGGAGGGCGAACATTCAGTACTTC. Translation gives CASSLDAPYGRANIQYF.

This clone was found once. This chain uses TRBV6-5 with TRBJ2-1; D might be TRBD2 (6 bases). The CDR3 has 14 amino acids. The germline V gene encodes CDR1 MNHEY and CDR2 SVGAGI. V was clipped by 6 bases and J by 5 bases, with 14 bases between them. DNA of the CDR3: TGTGCCAGCAGCCGGTGGGGGGAAAACAATGAGCAGTTCTTC. It codes for CASSRWGENNEQFF.

The CDR3 sequence is CASSGTGGDEQYF. CDR3 nucleotide sequence: TGTGCCAGCAGCGGGACAGGGGGCGACGAGCAGTACTTC. This chain uses TRBV6-5 with TRBJ2-7, with TRBD1 matching over 12 bases. The J segment lost 5 bases and the V segment lost 6 bases, leaving 2 bases of the junction unmatched. From germline, CDR1 is MNHEY and CDR2 SVGAGI. This CDR3 contains 13 residues.

This clone was seen just once. The chain combines TRBV25-1 with TRBJ2-5; the match to TRBD1 covers 10 bases. Trimming took 5 bases from V and 2 from J; bases not matched to a gene: 8. The germline gives CDR1 MGHDK, CDR2 SYGVNS. The CDR3 has 16 amino acids. The CDR3 sequence: CASSSGTGEPQETQYF. CDR3 nucleotide sequence: TGTGCCAGCAGTAGTGGGACAGGGGAGCCTCAAGAGACCCAGTACTTC.

The genes are TRBV25-1 and TRBJ2-2; possibly TRBD1 for D (5 bases). Germline V CDR1 and CDR2: MGHDK, SYGVNS. V lost 2 bases and J lost 5, with 9 bases in between. The CDR3 loop spans 14 amino acids. In DNA, the CDR3 is TGTGCCAGCAGTGAAAGGGGCAGGACCGGGGAGCTGTTTTTT. Amino acid sequence: CASSERGRTGELFF.

This sequence joins TRBV9 and TRBJ1-1; TRBD1 might be the D (6 bases). Germline V CDR1 and CDR2: SGDLS, YYNGEE. This CDR3 has 18 residues. V gave up 3 bases and J gave up 0 bases, with 21 bases separating them. The CDR3 DNA reads as TGTGCCAGCAGCGCCGGGGGGCCAGACTCCACCTTGAACACTGAAGCTTTCTTT. It codes for CASSAGGPDSTLNTEAFF.

The chain links TRBV4-2 to TRBJ2-7; 9 bases match TRBD1. Germline V gives CDR1 LGHNA, CDR2 YNFKEQ. Trimming took 4 bases from V and 2 from J; bases not matched to a gene: 6. The CDR3 has 15 residues. The CDR3, as DNA: TGTGCCAGCAGCCTCTCGACAGGGGGGCCCTACGAGCAGTACTTC. Amino acid sequence: CASSLSTGGPYEQYF.

The chain links TRBV27 to TRBJ2-1; the D gene is possibly TRBD1 (6 bases). CDR1 MNHEY and CDR2 SMNVEV come from the germline V gene (reference sequence). Trimming shortened V by 6 bases and J by 6 bases, and 15 bases separated the two germline ends. This CDR3 region has 14 residues. The CDR3 protein is CASSRTGNGNEQFF. The DNA for the CDR3 is TGTGCCAGCAGCCGCACAGGGAACGGCAATGAGCAGTTCTTC.

This rearrangement joins TRBV5-1 to TRBJ1-5; 7 bases are a match to TRBD1. With 4 bases clipped from V and 0 bases from J, the junction kept 4 bases outside the gene matches. Germline lookup yields CDR1 SGHRS and CDR2 YFSETQ. The CDR3 is 15 amino acids. Here the CDR3 reads CASSPWDSSNQPQHF. The CDR3 coding sequence is TGCGCCAGCAGCCCATGGGACAGTAGCAATCAGCCCCAGCATTTT.

The V and J genes are TRBV7-9 and TRBJ2-3, with 8 bases identical to TRBD2. This CDR3 is 15 amino acids long. The germline CDR1 and CDR2 sequences are SEHNR and FQNEAQ (reference sequence). V shed 5 bases, J shed 4 bases, and the junction held 8 bases outside the gene matches. The DNA of the CDR3 is TGTGCCAGCAGCCTACTCGGGGGGGCACCAGATACGCAGTATTTT. This codes for CASSLLGGAPDTQYF.

This chain uses TRBV7-9 with TRBJ1-1, with D perhaps matching TRBD1 (5 bases). CDR3 length: 15 amino acids. Trimming pared 5 bases from V and 0 bases from J, leaving 13 bases between. CDR1 is SEHNR, CDR2 FQNEAQ, per germline (reference sequence). As DNA, the CDR3 is TGTGCCAGCAGCCCCGCTCAGGGAATGAACACTGAAGCTTTCTTT. It codes for CASSPAQGMNTEAFF.

The gene calls are TRBV14 and TRBJ2-1; maybe TRBD2 (5 bases). Per the germline V gene, CDR1 is SGHDN and CDR2 is FVKESK. This CDR3 region has 16 residues. V was pared by 4 bases and J by 7 bases, with 20 bases between. CDR3 nucleotides: TGTGCCAGCAGCCCGACCTTCGGGCTAGCCCCTAATGAGCAGTTCTTC. It codes for CASSPTFGLAPNEQFF. Full variable domain (missing parts from reference TRBV14 and TRBJ2-1): EAGVTQFPSHSVIEKGQTVTLRCDPISGHDNLYWYRRVMGKEIKFLLHFVKESKQDESGMPNNRFLAERTGGTYSTLKVQPAELEDSGVYFCASSPTFGLAPNEQFFGPGTRLTVL.